These 5 T cell receptor beta chains were sequenced from one sample in a study of identifying expanded T cells in peripheral blood. Assay: immunoSEQ multiplex PCR; the TCRdb copy retains only in-frame clones and omits some. The table lists about 97,000 clones, 70% to 90% of them singletons. The sequenced sample was blood. Receptors originate from a person aged 18-69 years in good health.

This chain links TRBV29-1 with TRBJ2-1; the D gene could be TRBD1 or TRBD2 (5 bases each). Germline V CDR1 and CDR2: SQVTM, ANQGSEA. Trimming removed 6 bases at V and 0 bases at J, with 15 bases between. CDR3 length: 15 amino acids. The CDR3 here is CSVGRQRLSYNEQFF. CDR3 DNA: TGCAGCGTGGGGAGACAGAGGCTCTCCTACAATGAGCAGTTCTTC.

CDR3 sequence (DNA): TGCGCCAGCAGCCAAGGAGGAATATCGGGCTCCTACGAGCAGTACTTC. This gives the protein CASSQGGISGSYEQYF. This chain links TRBV4-1 with TRBJ2-7; no firm D call. The CDR3 totals 16 residues. Germline V gene data show CDR1 as MGHRA and CDR2 as YSYEKL. With 1 base removed from V and 0 bases from J, the gap between germline ends came to 13 bases.

The chain joins TRBV6-1 to TRBJ2-4, with D possibly TRBD2 on 5 matching bases. This CDR3 spans 14 amino acids. Trimming took 6 bases from V and 1 from J, leaving 10 bases between them. Per the germline V gene, CDR1 is MNHNS and CDR2 is SASEGT. The CDR3: CASSPGEAKNIQYF. The CDR3 nucleotides are TGTGCCAGCAGCCCCGGGGAGGCCAAAAACATTCAGTACTTC.

The chain combines TRBV6-5 with TRBJ2-5; possible D gene TRBD2, 5 bases. The J call may be mistaken, given a closer DNA end match to TRBJ2-7. Per the germline V gene, CDR1 is MNHEY and CDR2 is SVGAGI. The CDR3 runs to 15 residues. The CDR3 sequence is CASSYGGGLTYEQYF. CDR3 nucleotides: TGTGCCAGCAGTTACGGCGGAGGCCTTACCTACGAGCAGTACTTC.

The chain is built from TRBV19 and TRBJ1-6; 7 bases fit TRBD1. CDR1 LNHDA and CDR2 SQIVND come from the germline V gene (reference sequence). Trimming cost V 6 bases and J 8 bases; bases outside gene matches: 10. The CDR3 length is 15 residues. CDR3 region: CASRYRGGGDSPLHF. CDR3 in DNA: TGTGCCAGTAGATACAGGGGTGGCGGAGATTCACCCCTCCACTTT.